This T cell receptor (beta chain) originates from a study of cytomegalovirus exposure and HLA in healthy donors. In the case of this clone: Its specificity is unknown.

Amplification used 60 Vbeta primers and 13 Jbeta primers. Sequencing was performed with immunoSEQ multiplex PCR; in TCRdb, only in-frame clones are kept and a portion is missing. Among nearly 110,000 clones listed, around 75% were seen once. Findings and caveats of the study: In vitro experiments confirmed that three CMV-associated chains were specific for CMV antigens. Most TCR beta V segments were productive about 87% or about 30% of the time in an earlier analysis.

Germline CDR1 MNHEY, CDR2 SMNVEV (reference sequence). The CDR3 spans 13 residues. The V and J ends lost 6 bases and 4 bases respectively, with 12 bases between them. The sequence was collected from a male donor in good health and CMV-seropositive. The sequenced sample consisted of PBMCs. The chain employs TRBV27 and TRBJ1-1; TRBD1 is a possible D gene (5 bases). The chain's CDR3 is CASSGGWGTEAFF. The CDR3 nucleotides read TGTGCCAGCAGCGGGGGTTGGGGCACTGAAGCTTTCTTT.